This entry concerns a single T cell receptor beta chain. The data were obtained in a study of control samples from healthy donors and cancer patients. Measured with immunoSEQ multiplex PCR; TCRdb has only the in-frame clones, and not every one. Among approximately 98,000 clones, around four fifths were seen once, and the ten largest hold around 6.4%. This CDR3 has 15 residues. Germline values: CDR1 SGHRS, CDR2 YFSETQ. V was shortened by 1 base and J by 2 bases, with 12 bases between the two germline ends. The receptor was derived from a young man in good health. Sequenced: blood. The rearrangement joins TRBV5-1 to TRBJ1-1; TRBD1 is a possible D gene (6 bases). DNA of the CDR3: TGCGCCAGCAGCTTGTTAGGGGGAACCAACACTGAAGCTTTCTTT. This sequence encodes CASSLLGGTNTEAFF.